A selection of T cell receptor beta chains follows, all from one sample in a study of T cell repertoires in ileal Crohn's disease. Clones were sequenced by immunoSEQ multiplex PCR, and TCRdb holds only the in-frame ones, with some missing. This repertoire shows about 8,200 clones, around four fifths found once; its top ten account for 6.5% to 9%. Material for sequencing was ileal tissue. These receptors were collected from an adult with Crohn's disease. Both conserved end residues are part of each CDR3. The order of the fields is V gene, clone size, D gene, J gene, CDR3 DNA, CDR3 protein. A D gene is named only where the DNA matches it firmly. The size of a clone is reported for some rows only, either as once, few or many, or as a class for expanded clones.

TRBV11-2,once,.,TRBJ1-3,TGTGCCAGCAGGCCTATCGTTTCCCCTGGAAACACCATATATTTT,CASRPIVSPGNTIYF
TRBV5-1,few,.,TRBJ2-7,TGCGCCAGCAGCTTGGGCAGGGGTATCGAGCAGTACTTC,CASSLGRGIEQYF
TRBV7-3,once,.,TRBJ2-3,TGTGCCAGCAGCTTCACCGGGGGAGATACGCAGTATTTT,CASSFTGGDTQYF
TRBV5-1,.,.,TRBJ1-4,TGCGCCAGCACCCCGGACTCAACTAATGAAAAACTGTTTTTT,CASTPDSTNEKLFF
TRBV7-4,few,.,TRBJ1-1,TGTGCCAGCGGCTCTAGGGAGGGGACTGAAGCTTTCTTT,CASGSREGTEAFF
TRBV11-2,.,.,TRBJ1-1,TGTGCCAGCAGCTCAGGGTACACTGAAGCTTTCTTT,CASSSGYTEAFF
TRBV27,.,TRBD2,TRBJ2-7,TGTGCCAGCAGCGAAAGGGGGGCGGGGGGTAGCGAGCAGTACTTC,CASSERGAGGSEQYF
TRBV5-1,medium-sized,TRBD1,TRBJ2-3,TGCGCCAGCAGCTTGTCCCCAGGGGGCTCAGGTGATACGCAGTATTTT,CASSLSPGGSGDTQYF
TRBV9,.,TRBD2,TRBJ2-1,TGTGCCAGCAGCGTAGATATAGCGGGGAGGAATGAGCAGTTCTTC,CASSVDIAGRNEQFF
TRBV27,.,TRBD1,TRBJ2-1,TGTGCCAGCAGTTGGACAGGGACTGAGCAGTTCTTC,CASSWTGTEQFF
TRBV4-3,few,TRBD1,TRBJ2-7,TGCGCCAGCAGCCAAGACAGACAGGGGGTCGACGAGCAGTACTTC,CASSQDRQGVDEQYF